This T cell receptor beta chain was sequenced in a study of siplizumab effects on memory and regulatory T cells. The data were produced by immunoSEQ multiplex PCR, yet TCRdb's version contains in-frame clones alone and is incomplete. The profile shows about 94,000 clones, roughly 94% of them singletons. On this clone: The antigen is unknown.

Study-level points and caveats: Naive T cells were seemingly more diverse than memory cells, and major contributions to the alloresponse seemed to be made by them. Proliferating siplizumab-culture Tregs lacked confirmation of suppressive function. Reactions containing siplizumab showed mappable alloreactive CD4+ clones averaging roughly 67% Treg-derived, versus 25% to 30% in controls.

CDR1 is LNHDA and CDR2 is SQIVND in the germline V gene (reference sequence). The CDR3 runs 13 residues. V dropped 10 bases and J dropped 7; count of bases not matched to a gene: 11. The rearrangement uses TRBV19 and TRBJ1-2; TRBD1 aligns across 8 bases. The sequence was obtained from a human donor in good health. Input material: non-Treg CD4+ T cells sorted from blood. The CDR3 region has the DNA TGTGCCACCTTGCCCCCAGGGGGCCGTGGCTACACCTTC. Encoded protein: CATLPPGGRGYTF.